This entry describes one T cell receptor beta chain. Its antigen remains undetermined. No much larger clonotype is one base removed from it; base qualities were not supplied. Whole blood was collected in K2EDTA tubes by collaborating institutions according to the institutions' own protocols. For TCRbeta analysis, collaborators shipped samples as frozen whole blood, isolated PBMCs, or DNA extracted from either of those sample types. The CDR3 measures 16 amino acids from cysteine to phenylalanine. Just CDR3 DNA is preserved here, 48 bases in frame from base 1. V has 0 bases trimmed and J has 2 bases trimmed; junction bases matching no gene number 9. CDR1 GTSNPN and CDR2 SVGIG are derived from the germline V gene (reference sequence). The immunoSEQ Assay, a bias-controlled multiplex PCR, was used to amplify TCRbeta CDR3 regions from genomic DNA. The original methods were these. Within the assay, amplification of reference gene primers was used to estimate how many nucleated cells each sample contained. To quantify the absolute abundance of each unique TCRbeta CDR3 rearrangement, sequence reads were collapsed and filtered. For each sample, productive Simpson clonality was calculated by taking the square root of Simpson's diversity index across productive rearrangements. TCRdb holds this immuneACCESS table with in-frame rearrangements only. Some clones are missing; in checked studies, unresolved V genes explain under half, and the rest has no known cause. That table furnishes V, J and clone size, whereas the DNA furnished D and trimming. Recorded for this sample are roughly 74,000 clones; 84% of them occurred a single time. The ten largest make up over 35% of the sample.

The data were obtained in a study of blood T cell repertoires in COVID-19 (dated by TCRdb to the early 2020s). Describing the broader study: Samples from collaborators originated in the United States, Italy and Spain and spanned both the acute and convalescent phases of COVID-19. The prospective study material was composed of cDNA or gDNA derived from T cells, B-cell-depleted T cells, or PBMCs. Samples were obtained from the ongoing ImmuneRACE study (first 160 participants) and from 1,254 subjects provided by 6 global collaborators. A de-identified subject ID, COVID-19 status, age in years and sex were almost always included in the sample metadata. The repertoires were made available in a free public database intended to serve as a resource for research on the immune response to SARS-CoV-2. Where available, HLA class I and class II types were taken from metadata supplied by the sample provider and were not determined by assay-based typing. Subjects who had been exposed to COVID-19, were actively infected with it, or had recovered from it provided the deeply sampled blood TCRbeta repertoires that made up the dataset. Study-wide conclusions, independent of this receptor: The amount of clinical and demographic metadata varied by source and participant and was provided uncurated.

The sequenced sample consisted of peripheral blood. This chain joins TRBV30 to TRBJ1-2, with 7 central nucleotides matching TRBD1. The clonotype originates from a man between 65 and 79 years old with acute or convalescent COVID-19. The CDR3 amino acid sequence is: CAWSVDRDTLNYGYTF. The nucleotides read TGTGCCTGGAGTGTAGACAGGGACACCCTAAACTATGGCTACACCTTC.